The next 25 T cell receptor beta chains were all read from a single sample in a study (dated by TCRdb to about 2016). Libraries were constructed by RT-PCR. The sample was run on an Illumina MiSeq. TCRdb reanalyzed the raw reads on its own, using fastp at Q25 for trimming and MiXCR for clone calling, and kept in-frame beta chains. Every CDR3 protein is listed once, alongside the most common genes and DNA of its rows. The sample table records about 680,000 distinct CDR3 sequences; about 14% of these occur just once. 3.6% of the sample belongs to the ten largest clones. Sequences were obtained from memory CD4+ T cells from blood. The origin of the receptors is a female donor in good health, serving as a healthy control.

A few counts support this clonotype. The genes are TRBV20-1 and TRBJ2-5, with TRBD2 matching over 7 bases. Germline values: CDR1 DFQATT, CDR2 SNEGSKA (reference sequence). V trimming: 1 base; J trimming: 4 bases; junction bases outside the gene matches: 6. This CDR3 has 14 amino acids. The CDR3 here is CSARGGGSGETQYF. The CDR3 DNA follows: TGCAGTGCTAGAGGGGGAGGGTCTGGAGAGACCCAGTACTTC.

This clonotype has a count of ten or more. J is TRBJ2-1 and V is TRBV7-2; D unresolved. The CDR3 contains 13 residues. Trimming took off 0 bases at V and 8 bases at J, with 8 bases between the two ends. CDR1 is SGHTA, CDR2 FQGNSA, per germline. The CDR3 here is CASSLAFEDEQFF. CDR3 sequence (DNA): TGTGCCAGCAGCTTAGCATTCGAAGATGAGCAGTTCTTC. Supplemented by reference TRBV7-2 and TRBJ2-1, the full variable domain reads GAGVSQSPSNKVTEKGKDVELRCDPISGHTALYWYRQSLGQGLEFLIYFQGNSAPDKSGLPSDRFSAERTGGSVSTLTIQRTQQEDSAVYLCASSLAFEDEQFFGPGTRLTVL.

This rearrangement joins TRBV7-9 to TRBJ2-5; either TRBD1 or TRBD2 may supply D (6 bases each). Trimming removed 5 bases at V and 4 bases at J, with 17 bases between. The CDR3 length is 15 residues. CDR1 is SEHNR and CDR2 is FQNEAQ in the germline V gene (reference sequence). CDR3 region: CASSQEGGLRETQYF. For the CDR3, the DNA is TGTGCCAGCAGCCAGGAAGGGGGGCTACGAGAGACCCAGTACTTC.

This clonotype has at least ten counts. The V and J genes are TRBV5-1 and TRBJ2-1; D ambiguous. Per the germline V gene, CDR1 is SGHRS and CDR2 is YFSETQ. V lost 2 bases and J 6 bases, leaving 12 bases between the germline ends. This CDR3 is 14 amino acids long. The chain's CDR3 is CASSFRAAVNEQFF. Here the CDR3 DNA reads TGCGCCAGCAGCTTTAGGGCAGCTGTCAATGAGCAGTTCTTC.

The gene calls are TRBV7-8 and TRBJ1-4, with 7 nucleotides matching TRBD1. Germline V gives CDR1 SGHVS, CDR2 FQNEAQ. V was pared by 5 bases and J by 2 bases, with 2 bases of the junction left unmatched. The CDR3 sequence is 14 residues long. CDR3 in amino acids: CASSQGQTNEKLFF. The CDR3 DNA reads TGTGCCAGCAGCCAGGGACAGACTAATGAAAAACTGTTTTTT.

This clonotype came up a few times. The DNA of the CDR3 is TGTGCCACCAGCAGAGATCAGGGAGTGAACACTGAAGCTTTCTTT. Translation gives CATSRDQGVNTEAFF. The J gene is TRBJ1-1, the V gene TRBV15, with D tentatively TRBD1 (5 bases). From germline, CDR1 is LNHNV and CDR2 YYDKDF (reference sequence). Trimming cost V 0 bases and J 0 bases, with 8 bases left between them. The CDR3 consists of 15 residues.

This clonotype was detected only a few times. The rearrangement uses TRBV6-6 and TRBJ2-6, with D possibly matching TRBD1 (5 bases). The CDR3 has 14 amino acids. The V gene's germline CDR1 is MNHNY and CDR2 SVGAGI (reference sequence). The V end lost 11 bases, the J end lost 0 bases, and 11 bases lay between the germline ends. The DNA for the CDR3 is TGTGCCTCACAGGTGATCTCTGGGGCCAACGTCCTGACTTTC. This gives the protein CASQVISGANVLTF.

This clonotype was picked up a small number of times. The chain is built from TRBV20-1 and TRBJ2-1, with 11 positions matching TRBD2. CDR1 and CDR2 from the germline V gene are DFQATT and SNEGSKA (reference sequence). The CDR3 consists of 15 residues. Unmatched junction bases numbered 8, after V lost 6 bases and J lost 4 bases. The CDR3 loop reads CSATRLAGTYNEQFF. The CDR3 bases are TGCAGTGCCACCCGACTAGCGGGAACGTACAATGAGCAGTTCTTC.

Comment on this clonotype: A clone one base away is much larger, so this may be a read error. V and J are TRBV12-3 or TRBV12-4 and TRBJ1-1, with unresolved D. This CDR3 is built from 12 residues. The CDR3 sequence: CASSFLGGLALF. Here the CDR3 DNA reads TGTGCCAGCAGTTTTCTCGGTGGTCTTGCTCTCTTT.

The CDR3 region is CASSQSGTGASGNTIYF. The CDR3 bases are TGTGCCAGCAGCCAATCCGGGACAGGGGCTTCTGGAAACACCATATATTTT. V and J are TRBV7-2 and TRBJ1-3, with 10 bases matching TRBD1. The CDR3 spans 17 residues. The junction had 8 bases not matched to a gene; V was cut back by 5 bases and J by 1 base. Germline lookup yields CDR1 SGHTA and CDR2 FQGNSA.

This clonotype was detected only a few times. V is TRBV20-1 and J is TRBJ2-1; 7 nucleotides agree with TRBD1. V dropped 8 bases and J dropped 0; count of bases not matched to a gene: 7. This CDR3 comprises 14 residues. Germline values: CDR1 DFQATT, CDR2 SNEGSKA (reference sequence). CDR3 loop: CSTDRASSYNEQFF. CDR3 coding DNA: TGCAGTACTGACAGGGCCTCCTCCTACAATGAGCAGTTCTTC.

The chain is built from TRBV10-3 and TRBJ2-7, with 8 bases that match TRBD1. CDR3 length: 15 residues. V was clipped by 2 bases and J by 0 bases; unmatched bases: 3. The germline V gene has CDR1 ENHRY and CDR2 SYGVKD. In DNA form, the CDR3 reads TGTGCCATCAGTGAGAGTACAGGGGGCTCCTACGAGCAGTACTTC. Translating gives CAISESTGGSYEQYF.

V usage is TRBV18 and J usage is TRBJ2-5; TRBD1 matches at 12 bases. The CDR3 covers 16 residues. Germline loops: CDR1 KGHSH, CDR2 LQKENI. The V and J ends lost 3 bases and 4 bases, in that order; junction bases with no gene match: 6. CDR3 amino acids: CASSPGQGAIGETQYF. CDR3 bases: TGTGCCAGCTCACCGGGACAGGGGGCTATTGGAGAGACCCAGTACTTC.

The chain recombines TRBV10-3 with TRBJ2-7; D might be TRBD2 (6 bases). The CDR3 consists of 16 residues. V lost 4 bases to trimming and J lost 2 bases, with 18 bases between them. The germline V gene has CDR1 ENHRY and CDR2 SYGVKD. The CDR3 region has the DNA TGTGCCATCAGTGCTAACCGTGGGACTGGCACCTACGAGCAGTACTTC. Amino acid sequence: CAISANRGTGTYEQYF.

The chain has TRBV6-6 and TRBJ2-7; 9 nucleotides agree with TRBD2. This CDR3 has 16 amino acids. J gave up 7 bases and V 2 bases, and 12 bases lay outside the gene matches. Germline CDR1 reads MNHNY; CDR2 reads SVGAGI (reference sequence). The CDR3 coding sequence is TGTGCCAGCAGTTACGGGGCTTCGGCGGGAGGGGGTGAGCAGTACTTC. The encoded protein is CASSYGASAGGGEQYF.

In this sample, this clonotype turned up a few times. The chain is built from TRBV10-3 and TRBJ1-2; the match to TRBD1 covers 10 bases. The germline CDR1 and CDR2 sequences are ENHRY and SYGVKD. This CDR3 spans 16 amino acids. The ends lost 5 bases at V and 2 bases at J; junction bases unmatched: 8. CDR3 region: CAISRSTGQGNYGYTF. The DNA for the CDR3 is TGTGCCATCAGTCGATCCACGGGACAGGGGAACTATGGCTACACCTTC.

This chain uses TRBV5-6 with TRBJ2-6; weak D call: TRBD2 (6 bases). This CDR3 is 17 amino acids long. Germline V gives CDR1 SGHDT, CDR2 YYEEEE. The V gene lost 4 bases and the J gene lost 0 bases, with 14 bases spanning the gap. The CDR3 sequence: CASSPPQGLSGANVLTF. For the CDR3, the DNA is TGTGCCAGCAGCCCGCCCCAGGGACTCTCTGGGGCCAACGTCCTGACTTTC.

The CDR3 is CSARDTSGRNTGELFF. DNA of the CDR3: TGCAGTGCTAGGGATACTAGCGGGAGGAACACCGGGGAGCTGTTTTTT. J is TRBJ2-2 and V is TRBV20-1, with 11 bases identical to TRBD2. After removal of 3 bases from V and 1 base from J, the junction contained 4 bases not matched to a gene. Per the germline V gene, CDR1 is DFQATT and CDR2 is SNEGSKA (reference sequence). The CDR3 covers 16 residues.

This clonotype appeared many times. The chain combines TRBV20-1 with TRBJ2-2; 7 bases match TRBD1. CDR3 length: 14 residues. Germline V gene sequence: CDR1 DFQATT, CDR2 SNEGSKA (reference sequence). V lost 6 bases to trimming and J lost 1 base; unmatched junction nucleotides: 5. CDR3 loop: CSARGRGNTGELFF. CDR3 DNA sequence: TGCAGTGCAAGGGGGCGAGGGAACACCGGGGAGCTGTTTTTT.

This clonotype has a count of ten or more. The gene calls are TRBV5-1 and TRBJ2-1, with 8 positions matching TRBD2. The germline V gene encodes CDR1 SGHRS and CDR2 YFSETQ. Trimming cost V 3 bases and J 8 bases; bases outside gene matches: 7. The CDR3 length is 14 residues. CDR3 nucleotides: TGCGCCAGCAGCTGGGGGACTAGAGGTGATGAGCAGTTCTTC. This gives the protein CASSWGTRGDEQFF.

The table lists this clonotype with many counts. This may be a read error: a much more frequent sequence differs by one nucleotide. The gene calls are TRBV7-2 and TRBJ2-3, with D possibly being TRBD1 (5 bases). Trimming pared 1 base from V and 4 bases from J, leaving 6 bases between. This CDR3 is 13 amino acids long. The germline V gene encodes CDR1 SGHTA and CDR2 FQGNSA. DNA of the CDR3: TGTGCCAGCAGCTTAGTCAGGGCAGATACGCAGTATTTT. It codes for CASSLVRADTQYF.

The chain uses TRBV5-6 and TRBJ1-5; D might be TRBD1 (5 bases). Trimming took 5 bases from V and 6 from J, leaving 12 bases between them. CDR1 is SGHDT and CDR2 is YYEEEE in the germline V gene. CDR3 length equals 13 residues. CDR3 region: CASRRRGRQPQHF. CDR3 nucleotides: TGTGCCAGCAGGCGGAGGGGACGTCAGCCCCAGCATTTT.

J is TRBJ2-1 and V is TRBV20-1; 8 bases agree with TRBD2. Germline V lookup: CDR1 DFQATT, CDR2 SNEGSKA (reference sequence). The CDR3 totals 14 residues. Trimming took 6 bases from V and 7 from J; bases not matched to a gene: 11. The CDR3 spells CSAVSGTLGNEQFF. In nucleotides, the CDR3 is TGCAGTGCCGTTAGCGGGACCCTCGGGAATGAGCAGTTCTTC.

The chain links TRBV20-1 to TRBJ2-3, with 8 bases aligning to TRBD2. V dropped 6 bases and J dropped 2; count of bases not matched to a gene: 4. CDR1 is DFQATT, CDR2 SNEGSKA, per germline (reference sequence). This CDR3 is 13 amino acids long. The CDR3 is CSAREGNTDTQYF. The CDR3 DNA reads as TGCAGTGCCCGGGAGGGAAACACAGATACGCAGTATTTT.

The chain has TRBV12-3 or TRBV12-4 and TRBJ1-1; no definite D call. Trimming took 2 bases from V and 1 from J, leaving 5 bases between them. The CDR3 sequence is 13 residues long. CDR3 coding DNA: TGTGCCAGCAGTTTAAAAGAGAACACTGAAGCTTTCTTT. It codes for CASSLKENTEAFF.